The entry that follows covers one TCR beta chain sequence. This CDR3 is missing its conserved last phenylalanine or tryptophan, likely due to a read error. Fresh peripheral blood, approximately 10 ml, was the source of the PBMCs. This specimen comes from a study of T cells in Graves' hyperthyroidism and ophthalmopathy. From RNA transcripts, TCR beta CDR3 regions were amplified. HTBI primers were the set used in a first-round RT-PCR of the TCR CDR3. Each CDR3 protein gets one entry after TCRdb re-called the multiplex PCR reads with MiXCR. The sample lists around 300,000 distinct CDR3 sequences; over 11% were seen once. The origin of this receptor is a woman in her twenties or thirties with Graves' hyperthyroidism. The sample was blood.

CDR3 in amino acids: CASSFSAYSPSTDTQYS. In DNA form, the CDR3 reads TGTGCCAGCAGTTTCTCAGCCTACTCCCCTAGCACAGATACGCAGTATTCT. The rearrangement links TRBV27 to TRBJ2-3, with unresolved D. The CDR3 has 17 amino acids. The germline V gene encodes CDR1 MNHEY and CDR2 SMNVEV (reference sequence). The ends were cut back, 3 bases at V and 0 bases at J, with 16 bases in the middle.